This is a list of T cell receptor beta chains from one sample in a study of control samples from healthy donors and cancer patients. Measured with immunoSEQ multiplex PCR; TCRdb has only the in-frame clones, and not every one. Counted here are approximately 110,000 clones, roughly 92% occurring once; the ten biggest clones make up about 7.2%. The specimen sequenced was blood. Receptor source: a woman younger than 35 in good health. Each CDR3 is given with its conserved first and last residue. D genes are given only for firm matches. Where a row states a size, it is once, few, many or the class of an expanded clone; other rows omit it.

.	TRBV28	TRBJ1-5	TRBD1	CASTSGQGHQPQHF	TGTGCCAGCACATCGGGACAGGGCCATCAGCCCCAGCATTTT
.	TRBV4-1	TRBJ2-6	.	CASSQDGVSSGANVLTF	TGCGCCAGCAGCCAAGATGGGGTCTCCTCTGGGGCCAACGTCCTGACTTTC
.	TRBV28	TRBJ1-1	.	CASSPHTSLNTEAFF	TGTGCCAGCAGTCCTCACACAAGTTTGAACACTGAAGCTTTCTTT
.	TRBV19	TRBJ2-1	.	CATQLGRSYNEQFF	TGTGCCACCCAACTAGGACGGTCCTACAATGAGCAGTTCTTC
.	TRBV7-2	TRBJ1-1	.	CASSLGVGMNTEAFF	TGTGCCAGCAGCTTAGGAGTGGGGATGAACACTGAAGCTTTCTTT
once	TRBV24-1	TRBJ2-1	TRBD1	CATRGGTGAYNEQFF	TGTGCCACCCGCGGAGGGACAGGCGCTTACAATGAGCAGTTCTTC
.	TRBV7-3	TRBJ2-2	.	CASSLLSVSGELFF	TGTGCCAGCAGCTTACTAAGTGTCAGCGGGGAGCTGTTTTTT
medium-sized	TRBV19	TRBJ2-2	TRBD1	CASSATGGGTGELFF	TGTGCCAGTAGTGCGACAGGGGGCGGAACCGGGGAGCTGTTTTTT
.	TRBV28	TRBJ1-5	.	CASSLYGQPQHF	TGTGCCAGCAGTTTGTACGGGCAGCCCCAGCATTTT
.	TRBV11-3	TRBJ2-6	.	CASSSDRSFWGPISGANVLTF	TGTGCCAGCAGCTCAGACAGGTCTTTTTGGGGGCCGATCTCTGGGGCCAACGTCCTGACTTTC
.	TRBV7-2	TRBJ1-2	.	CASSSGSYGYTF	TGTGCCAGCAGCTCTGGTTCCTATGGCTACACCTTC
once	TRBV11-2	TRBJ2-1	TRBD1	CASTPTTGGWHEQFF	TGTGCCAGCACCCCGACGACAGGGGGATGGCATGAGCAGTTCTTC
.	TRBV7-9	TRBJ2-1	.	CASSLGFQGPATNEQFF	TGTGCCAGCAGCTTAGGCTTCCAGGGACCCGCCACCAATGAGCAGTTCTTC